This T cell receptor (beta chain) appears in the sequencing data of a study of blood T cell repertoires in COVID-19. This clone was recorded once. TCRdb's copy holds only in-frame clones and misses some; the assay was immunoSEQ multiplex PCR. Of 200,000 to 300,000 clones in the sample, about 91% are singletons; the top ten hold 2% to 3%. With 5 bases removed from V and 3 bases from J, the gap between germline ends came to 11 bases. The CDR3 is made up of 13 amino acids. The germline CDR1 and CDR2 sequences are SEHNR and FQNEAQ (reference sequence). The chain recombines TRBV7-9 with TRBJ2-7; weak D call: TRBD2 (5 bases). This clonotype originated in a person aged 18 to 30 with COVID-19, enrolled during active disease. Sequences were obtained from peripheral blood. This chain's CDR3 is CASSLLGGYEQYF. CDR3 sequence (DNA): TGTGCCAGCAGCCTTTTAGGAGGCTACGAGCAGTACTTC.